The present entry profiles one T cell receptor (beta chain) with its context. As originally analysed: Amplified reference gene primers provided the basis for estimating nucleated cell counts. Generated by immunoSEQ multiplex PCR, the TCRdb table keeps only in-frame clones and is missing some. Clone size and V and J calls were adopted from that table, with D and trimming inferred from the DNA. The repertoire holds roughly 230,000 clones, with roughly 84% as singletons. This entry comes from a study of blood T cell repertoires in COVID-19. On the study more broadly: The study drew acute and convalescent COVID-19 samples from the United States, Italy and Spain. T cells, B-cell-depleted T cells, or PBMCs supplied cDNA or gDNA.

Trimming removed 9 bases from V and 5 bases from J; junction bases left unmatched: 16. Germline loops: CDR1 LGHNA, CDR2 YNFKEQ. The CDR3 totals 16 residues. This clonotype originated in a man in his fifties or sixties with active or convalescent COVID-19. This chain uses TRBV4-2 with TRBJ2-3; 8 positions match TRBD2. The sequencing input was peripheral blood. This chain's CDR3 is CASRPSAGGGGDTQYF. CDR3 in DNA: TGTGCCAGTCGCCCTTCGGCGGGGGGCGGAGGAGATACGCAGTATTTT.